A selection of T cell receptor beta chains follows, all from one sample in a study of shared clonotypes between healthy human individuals. Clones were read by immunoSEQ multiplex PCR, and TCRdb kept only the in-frame ones, dropping some. Of under 600,000 clones listed, roughly 98% are singletons. The sequencing input was naive CD8+ T cells sorted from blood. The origin of the receptors is a young man in good health. CDR3s include the opening cysteine and the closing phenylalanine or tryptophan. D genes are given only for firm matches. Some rows have no size entry. The others give once, few or many, or a class for an expanded clone.

D gene | J gene | V gene | clone size | CDR3 DNA | CDR3 protein
TRBD1 | TRBJ2-7 | TRBV5-4 | - | TGTGCCAGCAGCTTTGGACCAGGGGGTAACGAGCAGTACTTC | CASSFGPGGNEQYF
- | TRBJ2-3 | TRBV2 | - | TGTGCCAGCAGTGAATACCCAGGACTAGATACGCAGTATTTT | CASSEYPGLDTQYF
- | TRBJ1-1 | TRBV28 | - | TGTGCCAGCACCATAAAAGGGGGGAACACTGAAGCTTTCTTT | CASTIKGGNTEAFF
- | TRBJ2-7 | TRBV19 | once | TGTGCCAGTAGTATTAGAGATGGGGAAGAGCAGTACTTC | CASSIRDGEEQYF
- | TRBJ1-1 | TRBV21-1 | - | TGTGCCAGCAGCCGACAGGGGGCCAACACTGAAGCTTTCTTT | CASSRQGANTEAFF
- | TRBJ2-7 | TRBV6-5 | - | TGTGCCAGCAGTTACTCGAACAGGGCCTACGAGCAGTACTTC | CASSYSNRAYEQYF
- | TRBJ1-5 | TRBV29-1 | - | TGCAGCGTAGGCTCAGGGGTAAGCAATCAGCCCCAGCATTTT | CSVGSGVSNQPQHF
TRBD1 | TRBJ2-2 | TRBV27 | - | TGTGCCAGCAAACAAGACAGGGGGCCCACCGGGGAGCTGTTTTTT | CASKQDRGPTGELFF
TRBD1 | TRBJ2-7 | TRBV9 | - | TGTGCCAGCAGCGCGACAGGGTCCTGGGAGCAGTACTTC | CASSATGSWEQYF
- | TRBJ2-7 | TRBV9 | - | TGTGCCAGCAGCGTAGGAGGGGTGCCTAATGAGCAGTACTTC | CASSVGGVPNEQYF
- | TRBJ2-3 | TRBV7-2 | - | TGTGCCAGCAGCTTTCCTACCATACAGTACACAGATACGCAGTATTTT | CASSFPTIQYTDTQYF
TRBD1 | TRBJ2-7 | TRBV4-3 | - | TGCGCCAGCAGCCAAGATCCGGGACAGGGCGACGAGCAGTACTTC | CASSQDPGQGDEQYF
TRBD2 | TRBJ2-7 | TRBV4-1 | - | TGCGCCAGAGCAGATGGGCGGGAGGGCCCTAGCTCCTACGAGCAGTACTTC | CARADGREGPSSYEQYF
- | TRBJ2-7 | TRBV9 | - | TGTGCCAGCAGCGCCGGGACCGATACCTACGAGCAGTACTTC | CASSAGTDTYEQYF
TRBD1 | TRBJ2-5 | TRBV29-1 | - | TGCAGCGTTGAAGATCGCGACAGGGCTGAGACCCAGTACTTC | CSVEDRDRAETQYF
- | TRBJ2-7 | TRBV4-1 | - | TGCGCCAGCAGCCAAGACACCGGGGGAGGCTACGAGCAGTACTTC | CASSQDTGGGYEQYF
- | TRBJ2-7 | TRBV29-1 | - | TGCAGCGCCGTTGCGGAAAATTCCTACGAGCAGTACTTC | CSAVAENSYEQYF
TRBD2 | TRBJ2-7 | TRBV7-8 | - | TGTGCCAGCAGCTTAGAGGGTACTACGGGAGGGTCGTACGAGCAGTACTTC | CASSLEGTTGGSYEQYF
- | TRBJ2-7 | TRBV27 | - | TGTGCCAGCAGTTTATCAGGAGTTAACGAGCAGTACTTC | CASSLSGVNEQYF
TRBD2 | TRBJ2-7 | TRBV13 | - | TGTGCCAGCAGCGGGCAGCGGGAATCTTACGAGCAGTACTTC | CASSGQRESYEQYF
TRBD2 | TRBJ2-7 | TRBV7-6 | once | TGTGCCAGCAGCCAGGGACTAGCGGGAGGGGAGCAGTACTTC | CASSQGLAGGEQYF
TRBD2 | TRBJ2-5 | TRBV29-1 | - | TGCAGCGTCGTCGCGTTCTTTCAAGCGGGGGTCCAGTACTTC | CSVVAFFQAGVQYF
TRBD1 | TRBJ2-3 | TRBV29-1 | - | TGCAGCGTTGATGGGACAGGGGCCGTGGTAGATACGCAGTATTTT | CSVDGTGAVVDTQYF
- | TRBJ2-5 | TRBV5-4 | - | TGTGCCAGCAGCTCACCGGGACTCGGTGAGACCCAGTACTTC | CASSSPGLGETQYF
- | TRBJ2-2 | TRBV5-5 | - | TGTGCCAGCAGAGACCCTCTCCGTACCGGGGAGCTGTTTTTT | CASRDPLRTGELFF
TRBD1 | TRBJ1-5 | TRBV2 | - | TGTGCCAGCAGTCCGGGACAGGGCTTTCAGCCCCAGCATTTT | CASSPGQGFQPQHF
- | TRBJ2-4 | TRBV28 | - | TGTGCCAGCAGTTTATTTCCCCTGCCGACAAGGGTCGCCTCCTTC | CASSLFPLPTRVASF
- | TRBJ2-5 | TRBV19 | - | TGTGCCAGTAGCAACCCGGGCCTCGGGGAGCCCCAGTACTTC | CASSNPGLGEPQYF
- | TRBJ2-7 | TRBV12-2 | - | TGTGCAAGTCGCCAATCAGGGTTTTTCCACGAGCAGTACTTC | CASRQSGFFHEQYF
TRBD2 | TRBJ2-1 | TRBV6-5 | - | TGTGCCAGCAGTTTCGATCGGGAGGGCCTATACAATGAGCAGTTCTTC | CASSFDREGLYNEQFF
- | TRBJ2-1 | TRBV29-1 | - | TGCAGCGTTCTTCGGGTGGGGTACAATGAGCAGTTCTTC | CSVLRVGYNEQFF
- | TRBJ2-7 | TRBV5-1 | - | TGCGCCAGCAGCTTGGACCCGACTAGTAACTACGAGCAGTACTTC | CASSLDPTSNYEQYF
- | TRBJ2-5 | TRBV4-1 | - | TGCGCCAGCAGCCAAGACGAGGGGCGGGAGACCCAGTACTTC | CASSQDEGRETQYF
- | TRBJ1-5 | TRBV2 | - | TGTGCCAGCAGTGTGGGAGGGGTGGGAGGTCAGCCCCAGCATTTT | CASSVGGVGGQPQHF
- | TRBJ2-7 | TRBV5-8 | - | TGTGCCAGCAGCATCTACACCGGGACACCTTACACTTCCTACGAGCAGTACTTC | CASSIYTGTPYTSYEQYF
TRBD2 | TRBJ2-7 | TRBV5-1 | - | TGCGCCAGCAGCTCGACTAGCGGGAGGGCCTCCCCCTACGAGCAGTACTTC | CASSSTSGRASPYEQYF
- | TRBJ2-7 | TRBV10-2 | - | TGCGCCAGCAGCGAATCGGCTGGGGAGCAGTACTTC | CASSESAGEQYF
TRBD1 | TRBJ2-5 | TRBV7-9 | - | TGTGCCAGCAGCTTAGTTGGAGGGACAGGATCGACCATCCAAGAGACCCAGTACTTC | CASSLVGGTGSTIQETQYF
- | TRBJ2-1 | TRBV4-1 | once | TGCGCCAGCAGCCAAGCAACAGGGTCGGGTGATGAGCAGTTCTTC | CASSQATGSGDEQFF
TRBD2 | TRBJ2-2 | TRBV7-2 | - | TGTGCCAGCGCCCCGGGGGGAAACCGGAACACCGGGGAGCTGTTTTTT | CASAPGGNRNTGELFF
TRBD2 | TRBJ2-7 | TRBV9 | - | TGTGCCAGCAGCGTAGGGATTGGGCTAGCGGGCGCCTACGAGCAGTACTTC | CASSVGIGLAGAYEQYF
- | TRBJ1-2 | TRBV7-8 | - | TGTGCCAGCAGCTCGAGTCCAGGGTTAGTTGGCTACACCTTC | CASSSSPGLVGYTF
- | TRBJ1-1 | TRBV4-3 | once | TGCGCCAGCAGCCAATCGACAGTCACTGAAGCTTTCTTT | CASSQSTVTEAFF
TRBD1 | TRBJ2-2 | TRBV11-3 | once | TGTGCCAGCAGCTTAGAGGACAGGGGAAACACCGGGGAGCTGTTTTTT | CASSLEDRGNTGELFF